The following is a T cell receptor (beta chain) sequence with its context. The sample is drawn from a study of PD-1 blockade in mismatch repair-deficient tumors. V was clipped by 5 bases and J by 6 bases, with 16 bases between them. The CDR3 contains 15 residues. In germline, CDR1 is SGHTA, CDR2 FQGTGA. Method: immunoSEQ multiplex PCR; TCRdb's copy keeps in-frame clones and lacks some. This sample carries some 97,000 clones, about 79% of them seen once, and the ten largest clones take approximately 6.8%. The specimen was peripheral blood, collected roughly 36 weeks after starting pembrolizumab. This clonotype originated in an adult with mismatch repair-deficient cancer. The gene calls are TRBV7-3 and TRBJ2-2; D call uncertain. The CDR3 nucleotides are TGTGCCAGCAGCCCCCGGAATTTTCTATCCGGGGAGCTGTTTTTT. Translating it yields CASSPRNFLSGELFF.